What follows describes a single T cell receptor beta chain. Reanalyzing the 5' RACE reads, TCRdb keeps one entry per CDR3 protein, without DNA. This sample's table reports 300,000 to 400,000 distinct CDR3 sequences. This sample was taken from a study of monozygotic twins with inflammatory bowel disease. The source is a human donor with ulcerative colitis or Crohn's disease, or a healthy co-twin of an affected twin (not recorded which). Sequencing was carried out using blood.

The CDR3: CSAGRDRGGTEAFF. This chain links TRBV20-1 with TRBJ1-1; TCRdb names TRBD1, which stays unverified in the absence of DNA. The CDR3 consists of 14 residues. Looked up from germline, CDR1 is DFQATT and CDR2 is SNEGSKA (reference sequence).